The clone carrying this T cell receptor beta chain was observed a few times. Antigen specificity is unknown. The data were taken from a study of regulatory T cells in long-lasting Graves disease. Study-level points and caveats: A reduction in accuracy may have resulted from the small sample size.

The time point denotes: newly diagnosed GD, antithyroid drugs for less than 3 months. RNA from PBMCs was the source of the TCR library. The CDR3 is 13 residues long. CDR1 is ENHRY and CDR2 is SYGVKD in the germline V gene. Trimming took off 2 bases at V and 7 bases at J, with 9 bases between the two ends. Arm-PCR of CDR3 regions and iRepertoire HTBI primers were used to build TCR beta libraries. TCRdb analysed the multiplex PCR reads with MiXCR anew, one entry per CDR3 protein. The data contain approximately 350,000 distinct CDR3 sequences, around 17% of them singletons. Separately, the same data were catalogued under a study of T cells in Graves' hyperthyroidism and ophthalmopathy.

V usage is TRBV10-3 and J usage is TRBJ1-3, with a weak D call TRBD1 (5 bases). The sequencing used peripheral blood mononuclear cells (PBMCs), collected at new diagnosis, from a patient treated with antithyroid drugs. This TCR derives from a man aged 40-55 years with Graves disease. CDR3 region: CAISEQGPNTIYF. CDR3 bases: TGTGCCATCAGTGAGCAGGGACCGAACACCATATATTTT.